This TCR beta chain was captured by sequencing in a study of CD8 T cells in Susac syndrome. TCR beta sequencing covered blood CD8+ and CD4+ T cells. It was healthy donors who served as the controls, matched for age and sex. Through negative isolation, CD4+ and CD8+ T cells were obtained, while TEMRA cells were enriched using FACS. The RNA input was about 0.5 to 1 ug, and it was reverse transcribed with random hexamers. TCR beta CDR3 was amplified by immunoSEQ covering 54 Vbeta and 13 Jbeta. TCRdb processed the immunoSEQ multiplex PCR reads anew with MiXCR; each CDR3 protein has one entry. The sample holds about 160,000 distinct CDR3 sequences, roughly 95% seen once. Looked up from germline, CDR1 is DFQATT and CDR2 is SNEGSKA (reference sequence). The CDR3 has 14 amino acids. The germline V and J ends were trimmed by 5 bases and 3 bases, with 16 bases remaining between them.

This clonotype was obtained from a human donor in good health. Sequenced material: CD4+ T cells from PBMCs. This chain connects TRBV20-1 to TRBJ1-2; D is ambiguous. For the CDR3, the DNA is TGCAGTGCTCGAGGCAGCCTTTCCTACTATGGCTACACCTTC. Protein product: CSARGSLSYYGYTF.